This entry concerns a single T cell receptor (beta chain). The assay was immunoSEQ multiplex PCR, and TCRdb's table has in-frame clones only and misses some. The table shows approximately 60,000 clones, with 77% occurring only once. These data originate in a study of radiotherapy plus CTLA-4 blockade in lung cancer. The CDR3 has 15 residues. V was pared by 6 bases and J by 0 bases, with 13 bases between. CDR1 and CDR2 (germline): SNHLY, FYNNEI. Alongside CTLA-4 blockade with ipilimumab, patients with chemo-refractory metastatic non-small-cell lung cancer received focal radiation. The clonotype originates from a human donor with non-small cell lung cancer who had a complete response to radiotherapy plus ipilimumab. The sample consisted of peripheral blood, taken from a patient treated with radiotherapy plus ipilimumab. V gene TRBV2 combines with J gene TRBJ2-3, with D unresolved. The DNA for the CDR3 is TGTGCCAGCAGCCCCGACGGAAGGAGCACAGATACGCAGTATTTT. Its translation: CASSPDGRSTDTQYF.